Listed here are 21 T cell receptor beta chains from one sample, sequenced in a study of cytomegalovirus exposure and HLA in healthy donors. Primers included in the PCR were 60 Vbeta and 13 Jbeta primers. The data were produced by immunoSEQ multiplex PCR, yet TCRdb's version contains in-frame clones alone and is incomplete. The sample shows about 160,000 clones, roughly 83% of them seen only once. What was sequenced was PBMCs. The receptor source for this set is a man younger than 40 in good health and CMV-seronegative.

As for this clone: At one boundary the junction diverges from the germline segment, which might be a read error. The rearrangement joins TRBV7-9 to TRBJ2-7; 8 bases are a match to TRBD2. The germline V gene has CDR1 SEHNR and CDR2 FQNEAQ (reference sequence). The CDR3 runs to 16 residues. CDR3 residues: CASSPIRGGYSHEQYF. The CDR3 DNA reads as TGTGCCAGCAGCCCTATACGGGGGGGCTACTCCCACGAGCAGTACTTC. Full variable domain (remainder filled in from reference TRBV7-9 and TRBJ2-7): DTGVSQNPRHKITKRGQNVTFRCDPISEHNRLYWYRQTLGQGPEFLTYFQNEAQLEKSRLLSDRFSAERPKGSFSTLEIQRTEQGDSAMYLCASSPIRGGYSHEQYFGPGTRLTVT.

The rearrangement joins TRBV4-1 to TRBJ2-3; 9 positions match TRBD2. The CDR3 consists of 16 residues. The germline gives CDR1 MGHRA, CDR2 YSYEKL. The trim removed 3 bases at V and 5 bases at J, leaving 9 bases unmatched. CDR3 sequence (DNA): TGCGCCAGCAGCCAGATTAGCGGGAGAGTGGGAGATACGCAGTATTTT. Amino acids: CASSQISGRVGDTQYF.

The table lists this clone with a few counts. The chain employs TRBV18 and TRBJ1-2, with 9 positions matching TRBD1. There are 15 residues in the CDR3. V lost 5 bases, J lost 6 bases, and 10 bases stayed unmatched. Germline CDR1 reads KGHSH; CDR2 reads LQKENI. CDR3 DNA: TGTGCCAGCTCATCGACAGGGGGAGGGATGGATGGCTACACCTTC. It yields the protein CASSSTGGGMDGYTF. The full variable domain, its missing parts supplied by reference TRBV18 and TRBJ1-2, is NAGVMQNPRHLVRRRGQEARLRCSPMKGHSHVYWYRQLPEEGLKFMVYLQKENIIDESGMPKERFSAEFPKEGPSILRIQQVVRGDSAAYFCASSSTGGGMDGYTFGSGTRLTVV.

This sequence joins TRBV5-1 and TRBJ2-4, with 7 bases matching TRBD1. The germline V gene encodes CDR1 SGHRS and CDR2 YFSETQ. The CDR3 contains 16 residues. V gave up 4 bases and J gave up 3 bases; unmatched junction bases: 10. The CDR3 spells CASSRDRAWIKNIQYF. The CDR3 DNA sequence: TGCGCCAGCAGCCGAGACAGGGCGTGGATCAAAAACATTCAGTACTTC.

The V call is TRBV4-2, the J call TRBJ2-2; possibly TRBD2 for D (6 bases). Germline CDR1 LGHNA, CDR2 YNFKEQ. Trimming removed 3 bases from V and 0 bases from J, with 17 bases in between. The CDR3 spans 18 residues. Here the CDR3 reads CASSHRAGGVANTGELFF. The CDR3, as DNA: TGTGCCAGCAGCCATCGTGCGGGCGGGGTCGCGAACACCGGGGAGCTGTTTTTT.

The chain couples TRBV15 to TRBJ2-7; 9 bases match TRBD2. CDR1 LNHNV and CDR2 YYDKDF come from the germline V gene (reference sequence). There are 14 residues in the CDR3. The junction had 3 bases not matched to a gene; V was cut back by 2 bases and J by 4 bases. The CDR3 sequence is CATSRYAGGYEQYF. In DNA, the CDR3 is TGTGCCACCAGCAGATATGCGGGGGGGTACGAGCAGTACTTC.

The chain carries TRBV6-6 and TRBJ2-4, with D unclear. CDR1 and CDR2 (germline): MNHNY, SVGAGI (reference sequence). The CDR3 contains 15 residues. Between the trimmed V and J ends, which lost 4 bases and 0 bases, there was a span of 10 bases. Written as DNA, the CDR3 is TGTGCCAGCAGTTTTATTTCGGTAGCCAAAAACATTCAGTACTTC. It specifies CASSFISVAKNIQYF.

The chain couples TRBV29-1 to TRBJ2-4; D is perhaps TRBD1 (6 bases). Germline CDR1 reads SQVTM; CDR2 reads ANQGSEA. Trimming cost V 5 bases and J 0 bases, with 14 bases left between them. The CDR3 is 15 residues long. Here the CDR3 reads CSVLDSRVAKNIQYF. The DNA for the CDR3 is TGCAGCGTTTTGGACAGTCGCGTAGCCAAAAACATTCAGTACTTC.

The V and J genes are TRBV7-6 and TRBJ1-1, with 8 bases matching TRBD1. This CDR3 has 13 residues. In germline, CDR1 is SGHVS, CDR2 FNYEAQ. V trimming: 5 bases; J trimming: 10 bases; junction bases outside the gene matches: 9. CDR3 bases: TGTGCCAGCAGCACAGGGACAGGCGGTCGAGCTTTCTTT. Residues: CASSTGTGGRAFF.

There are a few counts of this clone. This chain uses TRBV10-2 with TRBJ1-5, with TRBD1 matching 8 bases. Germline V gives CDR1 WSHSY, CDR2 SAAADI. J was trimmed by 7 bases and V by 6 bases; bases with no gene match: 8. CDR3 length: 14 amino acids. In DNA, the CDR3 is TGCGCCAGCAGCTTAGGACAGGGTGGCCAGCCCCAGCATTTT. Its translation is CASSLGQGGQPQHF.

The chain employs TRBV6-5 and TRBJ1-1; perhaps TRBD1 as D (6 bases). This CDR3 spans 14 amino acids. CDR1 is MNHEY and CDR2 is SVGAGI in the germline V gene. Trimming pared 4 bases from V and 3 bases from J, leaving 12 bases between. Written as DNA, the CDR3 is TGTGCCAGCAGTTCCCCTAGACAGGACACTGAAGCTTTCTTT. Amino acid sequence: CASSSPRQDTEAFF.

This clone was counted a few times. The chain uses TRBV19 and TRBJ2-1, with 8 bases that match TRBD2. There are 12 residues in the CDR3. Unmatched junction bases numbered 2, after V lost 4 bases and J lost 9 bases. Germline lookup yields CDR1 LNHDA and CDR2 SQIVND (reference sequence). The CDR3 protein is CASSTSGSEQFF. CDR3 nucleotide sequence: TGTGCCAGTAGTACCAGCGGGAGTGAGCAGTTCTTC.

The chain has TRBV6-6 and TRBJ1-2; D is unclear. This CDR3 has 9 amino acids. V lost 11 bases and J 5 bases, leaving 6 bases between the germline ends. Germline V gene data show CDR1 as MNHNY and CDR2 as SVGAGI (reference sequence). CDR3 residues: CAPGYGYTF. The CDR3 DNA follows: TGTGCCCCGGGGTATGGCTACACCTTC.

J is TRBJ2-7 and V is TRBV28, with D hard to call. Germline lookup yields CDR1 MDHEN and CDR2 SYDVKM. CDR3 length: 16 amino acids. The chain's CDR3 is CVTRQTITDGYYEQYF. CDR3 nucleotides: TGTGTTACCCGACAAACGATAACTGATGGGTACTACGAGCAGTACTTC. The whole variable domain, filled in from reference TRBV28 and TRBJ2-7, reads DVKVTQSSRYLVKRTGEKVFLECVQDMDHENMFWYRQDPGLGLRLIYFSYDVKMKEKGDIPEGYSVSREKKERFSLILESASTNQTSMYLCVTRQTITDGYYEQYFGPGTRLTVT.

The genes are TRBV6-5 and TRBJ2-5, with 9 bases aligning to TRBD2. Germline V CDR1 and CDR2: MNHEY, SVGAGI. Trimming took 5 bases from V and 8 from J; bases not matched to a gene: 6. The CDR3 consists of 13 residues. As DNA, the CDR3 is TGTGCCAGCAGTGAACCGGGACTAGCCACCCAGTACTTC. It encodes CASSEPGLATQYF.

The chain employs TRBV7-9 and TRBJ2-1; 11 bases align to TRBD2. CDR1 and CDR2 (germline): SEHNR, FQNEAQ (reference sequence). The CDR3 is 13 residues long. Trimming removed 9 bases from V and 8 bases from J; junction bases left unmatched: 6. The CDR3 DNA reads TGTGCCAGTGGGCTAGCGGGAGGTGATGAGCAGTTCTTC. Its protein is CASGLAGGDEQFF.

CDR3 in amino acids: CAWSLRRGEGETQYF. Written as DNA, the CDR3 is TGTGCCTGGAGTCTCCGGCGGGGAGAGGGTGAGACCCAGTACTTC. V gene TRBV30 combines with J gene TRBJ2-5; maybe TRBD2 (6 bases). V lost 2 bases and J lost 5, with 18 bases in between. CDR1 GTSNPN and CDR2 SVGIG come from the germline V gene (reference sequence). The length of the CDR3 is 15 residues. Together with reference TRBV30 and TRBJ2-5, the CDR3 gives the full variable domain: SQTIHQWPATLVQPVGSPLSLECTVEGTSNPNLYWYRQAAGRGLQLLFYSVGIGQISSEVPQNLSASRPQDRQFILSSKKLLLSDSGFYLCAWSLRRGEGETQYFGPGTRLLVL.

The genes are TRBV5-6 and TRBJ1-1; the D gene is possibly TRBD1 (6 bases). CDR1 is SGHDT and CDR2 is YYEEEE in the germline V gene. The germline V and J ends were trimmed by 4 bases and 6 bases, with 19 bases remaining between them. This CDR3 is built from 15 residues. CDR3 DNA sequence: TGTGCCAGCAGCGTAACAGGGCTTACAGGCGCTGAAGCTTTCTTT. It translates to CASSVTGLTGAEAFF.

This rearrangement joins TRBV20-1 to TRBJ2-5; no firm D call. The CDR3 length is 11 residues. CDR1 DFQATT and CDR2 SNEGSKA come from the germline V gene (reference sequence). The V end lost 6 bases, the J end lost 2 bases, and 7 bases lay between the germline ends. CDR3 in amino acids: CSAAAQETQYF. Written as DNA, the CDR3 is TGCAGTGCCGCGGCGCAAGAGACCCAGTACTTC.

Comments on this clone: Relative to the germline gene, one junction end is altered; a read error may explain this. The chain carries TRBV7-9 and TRBJ1-1; D unclear. Germline CDR1 reads SEHNR; CDR2 reads FQNEAQ (reference sequence). This CDR3 is 12 amino acids long. The CDR3 DNA follows: TGTTCCAGCAGCTTTTCCTTAACTGAAGCTTTCTTT. It codes for CSSSFSLTEAFF.

The J gene is TRBJ2-1, the V gene TRBV5-1, with TRBD2 identical over 15 bases. In germline, CDR1 is SGHRS, CDR2 YFSETQ. The V gene end was trimmed by 1 base and the J gene end by 5 bases; junction bases not matched to a gene: 4. The CDR3 sequence is 17 residues long. CDR3 sequence (DNA): TGCGCCAGCAGCTTGATGGGACTAGCGGGGGGTAACAATGAGCAGTTCTTC. Its translation is CASSLMGLAGGNNEQFF.